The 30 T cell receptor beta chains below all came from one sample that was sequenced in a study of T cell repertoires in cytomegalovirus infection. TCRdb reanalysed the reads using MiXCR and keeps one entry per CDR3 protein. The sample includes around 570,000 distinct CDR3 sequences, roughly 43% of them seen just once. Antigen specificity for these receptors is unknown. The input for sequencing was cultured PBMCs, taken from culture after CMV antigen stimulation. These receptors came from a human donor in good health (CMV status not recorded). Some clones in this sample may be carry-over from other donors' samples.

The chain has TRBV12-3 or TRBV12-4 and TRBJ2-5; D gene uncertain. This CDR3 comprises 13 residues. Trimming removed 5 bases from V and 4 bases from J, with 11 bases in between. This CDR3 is CASSPRARETQYF. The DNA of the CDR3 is TGTGCCAGCAGTCCCCGGGCTCGAGAGACCCAGTACTTC.

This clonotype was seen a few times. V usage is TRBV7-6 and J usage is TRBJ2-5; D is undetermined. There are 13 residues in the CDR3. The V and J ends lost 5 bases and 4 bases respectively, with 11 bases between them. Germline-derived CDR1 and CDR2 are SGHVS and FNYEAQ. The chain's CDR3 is CASSPVPAETQYF. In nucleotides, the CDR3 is TGTGCCAGCAGCCCGGTCCCGGCAGAGACCCAGTACTTC.

This chain's CDR3 is CASSLRQTDTQYF. The CDR3 nucleotides read TGTGCCAGCAGCCTCCGACAGACAGATACGCAGTATTTT. The chain has TRBV6-5 and TRBJ2-3, with D possibly being TRBD1 (5 bases). The CDR3 spans 13 residues. Germline V gene sequence: CDR1 MNHEY, CDR2 SVGAGI. Trimming removed 6 bases at V and 3 bases at J, with 10 bases between.

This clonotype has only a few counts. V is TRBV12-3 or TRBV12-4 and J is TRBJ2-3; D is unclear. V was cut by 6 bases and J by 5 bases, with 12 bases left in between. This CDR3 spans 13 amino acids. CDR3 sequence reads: CASSLVRIDTQYF. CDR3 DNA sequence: TGTGCCAGCAGCCTCGTCCGGATAGATACGCAGTATTTT.

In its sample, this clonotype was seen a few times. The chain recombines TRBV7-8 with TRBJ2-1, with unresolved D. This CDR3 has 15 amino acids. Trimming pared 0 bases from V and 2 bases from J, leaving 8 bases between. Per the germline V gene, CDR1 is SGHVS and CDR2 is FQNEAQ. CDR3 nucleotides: TGTGCCAGCAGCTTAGCGCAGCCCACCTACAATGAGCAGTTCTTC. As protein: CASSLAQPTYNEQFF.

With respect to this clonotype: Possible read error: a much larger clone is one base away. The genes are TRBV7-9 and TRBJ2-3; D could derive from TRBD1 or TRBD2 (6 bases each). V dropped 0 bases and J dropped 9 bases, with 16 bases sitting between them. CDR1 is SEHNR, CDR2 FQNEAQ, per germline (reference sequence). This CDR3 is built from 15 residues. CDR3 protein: CASSLAGGSIETQYF. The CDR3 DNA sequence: TGTGCCAGCAGCTTAGCAGGGGGGTCGATAGAAACGCAGTATTTT.

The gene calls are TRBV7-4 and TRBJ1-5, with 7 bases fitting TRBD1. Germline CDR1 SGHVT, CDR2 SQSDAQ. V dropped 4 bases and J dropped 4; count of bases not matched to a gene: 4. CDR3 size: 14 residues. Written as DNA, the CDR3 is TGTGCCAGCAGCTCGGGACAGAAAAATCAGCCCCAGCATTTT. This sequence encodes CASSSGQKNQPQHF.

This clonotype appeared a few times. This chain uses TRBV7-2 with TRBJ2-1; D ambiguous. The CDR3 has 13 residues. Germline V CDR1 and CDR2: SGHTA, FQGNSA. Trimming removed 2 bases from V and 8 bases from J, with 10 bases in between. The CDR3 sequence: CASSLLGWDEQFF. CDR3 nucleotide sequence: TGTGCCAGCAGCTTACTCGGATGGGATGAGCAGTTCTTC.

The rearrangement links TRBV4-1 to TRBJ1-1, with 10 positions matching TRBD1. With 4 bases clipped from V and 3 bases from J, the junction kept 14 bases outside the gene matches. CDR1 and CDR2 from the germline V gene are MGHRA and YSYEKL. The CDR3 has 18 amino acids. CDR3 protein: CASSPSGWTGGVYTEAFF. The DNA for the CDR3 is TGCGCCAGCAGCCCGTCCGGGTGGACAGGGGGTGTTTACACTGAAGCTTTCTTT.

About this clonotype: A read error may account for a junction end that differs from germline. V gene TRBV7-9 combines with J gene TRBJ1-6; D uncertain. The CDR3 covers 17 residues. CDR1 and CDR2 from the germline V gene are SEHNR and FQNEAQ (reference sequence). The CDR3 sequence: CASSPPAMAGFGSPLNF. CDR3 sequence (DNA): TGTGCCAGCAGCCCTCCCGCCATGGCCGGTTTTGGTTCACCCCTCAACTTT.

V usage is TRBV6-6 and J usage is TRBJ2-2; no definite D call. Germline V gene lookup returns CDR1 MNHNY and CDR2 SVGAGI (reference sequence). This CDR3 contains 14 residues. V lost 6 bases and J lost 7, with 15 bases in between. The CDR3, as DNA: TGTGCCAGCAGCCCTTCCGGCGGTGACGGGGAGCTGTTTTTT. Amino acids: CASSPSGGDGELFF.

For the CDR3, the DNA is TGTGCCATCAGTGAGTCGAAGCCCGGGGAGCTGTTTTTT. It yields the protein CAISESKPGELFF. The chain carries TRBV10-3 and TRBJ2-2; no reliable D call. Trimming removed 0 bases from V and 6 bases from J, with 5 bases in between. The V gene's germline CDR1 is ENHRY and CDR2 SYGVKD. The CDR3 runs 13 residues.

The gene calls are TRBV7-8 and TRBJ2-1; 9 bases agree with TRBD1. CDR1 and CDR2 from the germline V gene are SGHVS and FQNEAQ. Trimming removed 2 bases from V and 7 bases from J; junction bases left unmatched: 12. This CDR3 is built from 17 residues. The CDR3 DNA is TGTGCCAGCAGCTTACGTAGGGCCGGGACAGGGAGGAATGAGCAGTTCTTC. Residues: CASSLRRAGTGRNEQFF.

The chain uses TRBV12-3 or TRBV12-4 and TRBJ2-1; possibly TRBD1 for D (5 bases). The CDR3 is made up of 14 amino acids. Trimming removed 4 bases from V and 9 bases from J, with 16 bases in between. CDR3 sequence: CASSSNDRGTEQFF. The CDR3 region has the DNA TGTGCCAGCAGTTCAAATGATAGGGGCACTGAGCAGTTCTTC.

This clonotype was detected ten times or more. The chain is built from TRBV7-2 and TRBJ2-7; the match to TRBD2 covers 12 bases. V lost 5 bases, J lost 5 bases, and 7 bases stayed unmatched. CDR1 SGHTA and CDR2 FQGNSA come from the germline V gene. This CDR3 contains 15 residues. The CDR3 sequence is CASSIPTSGSNEQYF. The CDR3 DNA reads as TGTGCCAGCAGCATACCGACTAGCGGGAGTAACGAGCAGTACTTC.

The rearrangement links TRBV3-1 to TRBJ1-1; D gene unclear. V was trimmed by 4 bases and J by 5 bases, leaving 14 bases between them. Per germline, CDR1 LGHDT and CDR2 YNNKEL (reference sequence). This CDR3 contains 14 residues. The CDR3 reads CASSRSGSGTEAFF. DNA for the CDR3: TGTGCCAGCAGCCGGTCGGGGAGTGGAACTGAAGCTTTCTTT.

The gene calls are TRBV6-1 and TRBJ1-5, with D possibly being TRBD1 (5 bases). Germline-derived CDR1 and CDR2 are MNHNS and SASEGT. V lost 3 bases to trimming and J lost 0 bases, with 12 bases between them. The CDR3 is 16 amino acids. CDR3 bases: TGTGCCAGCAGTGAGGTAATAGGGGTTAGCAATCAGCCCCAGCATTTT. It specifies CASSEVIGVSNQPQHF.

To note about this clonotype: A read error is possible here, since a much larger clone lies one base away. The CDR3 loop is CASSLAGGGGSTFF. In DNA, the CDR3 is TGTGCCAGCAGCTTAGCGGGGGGCGGAGGGTCGACTTTCTTT. The chain employs TRBV7-2 and TRBJ1-1; D may be TRBD1 (6 bases). Trimming removed 0 bases from V and 12 bases from J, with 17 bases in between. This CDR3 has 14 amino acids. Looked up from germline, CDR1 is SGHTA and CDR2 is FQGNSA.

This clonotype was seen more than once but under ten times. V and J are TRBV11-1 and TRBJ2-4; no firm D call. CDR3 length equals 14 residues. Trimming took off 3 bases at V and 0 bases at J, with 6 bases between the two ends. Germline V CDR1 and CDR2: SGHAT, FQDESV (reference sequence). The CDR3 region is CASSLAPAKNIQYF. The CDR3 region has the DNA TGTGCCAGCAGCTTGGCCCCAGCCAAAAACATTCAGTACTTC.

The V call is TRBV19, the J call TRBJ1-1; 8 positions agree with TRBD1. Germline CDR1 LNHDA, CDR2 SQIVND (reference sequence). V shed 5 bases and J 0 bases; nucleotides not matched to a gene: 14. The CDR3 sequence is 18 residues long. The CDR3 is CASSYWAGGDAMNTEAFF. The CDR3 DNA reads TGTGCCAGTAGTTATTGGGCAGGGGGCGATGCCATGAACACTGAAGCTTTCTTT.

CDR3 bases: TGTGCCAGCAGTTCAACTAGGGCAAGTGGGCGGGAAGAGACCCAGTACTTC. This encodes CASSSTRASGREETQYF. The chain links TRBV12-3 or TRBV12-4 to TRBJ2-5; D might be TRBD2 (5 bases). Trimming stripped 4 bases from V and 3 bases from J, with 21 bases between. This CDR3 comprises 17 residues.

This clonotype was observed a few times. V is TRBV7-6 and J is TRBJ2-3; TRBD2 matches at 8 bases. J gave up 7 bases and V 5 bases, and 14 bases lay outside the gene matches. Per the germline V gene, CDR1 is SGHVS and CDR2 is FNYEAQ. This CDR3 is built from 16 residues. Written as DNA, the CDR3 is TGTGCCAGCAGCCCCGGGGGGGCGGGAGAGGTTTATACGCAGTATTTT. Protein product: CASSPGGAGEVYTQYF.

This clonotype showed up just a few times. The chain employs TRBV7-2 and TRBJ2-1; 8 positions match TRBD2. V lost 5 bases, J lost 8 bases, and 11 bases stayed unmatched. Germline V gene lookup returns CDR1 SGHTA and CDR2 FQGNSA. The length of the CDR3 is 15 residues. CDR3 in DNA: TGTGCCAGCAGCCCTATTGGCGGGGGGAACTATGAGCAGTTCTTC. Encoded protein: CASSPIGGGNYEQFF. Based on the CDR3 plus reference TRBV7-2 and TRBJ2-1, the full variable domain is GAGVSQSPSNKVTEKGKDVELRCDPISGHTALYWYRQSLGQGLEFLIYFQGNSAPDKSGLPSDRFSAERTGGSVSTLTIQRTQQEDSAVYLCASSPIGGGNYEQFFGPGTRLTVL.

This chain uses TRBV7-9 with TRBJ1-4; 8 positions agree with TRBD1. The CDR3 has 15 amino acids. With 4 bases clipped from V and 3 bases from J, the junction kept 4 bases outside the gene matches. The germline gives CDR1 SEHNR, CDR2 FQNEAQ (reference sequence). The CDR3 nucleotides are TGTGCCAGCAGCTCGCAGGGGGCGGCTAATGAAAAACTGTTTTTT. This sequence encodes CASSSQGAANEKLFF.

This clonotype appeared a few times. The CDR3 sequence: CASTRGTDTQYF. CDR3 nucleotides: TGTGCCAGTACTAGGGGCACAGATACGCAGTATTTT. The V gene is TRBV2, the J gene TRBJ2-3; perhaps TRBD2 as D (5 bases). The CDR3 loop spans 12 amino acids. CDR1 is SNHLY, CDR2 FYNNEI, per germline. Trimming took 9 bases from V and 1 from J, leaving 8 bases between them.

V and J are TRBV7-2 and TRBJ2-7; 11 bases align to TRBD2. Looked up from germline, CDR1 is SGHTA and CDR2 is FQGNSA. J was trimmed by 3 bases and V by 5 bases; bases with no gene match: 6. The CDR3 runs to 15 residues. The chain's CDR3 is CASSPGLAELYEQYF. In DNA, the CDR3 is TGTGCCAGCAGCCCGGGACTAGCGGAGCTCTACGAGCAGTACTTC.

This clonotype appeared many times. This chain's CDR3 is CASSSNPTSGNTIYF. CDR3 DNA sequence: TGTGCCAGCAGCTCCAACCCCACCTCTGGAAACACCATATATTTT. This chain connects TRBV6-1 to TRBJ1-3; D remains unclear. Germline V CDR1 and CDR2: MNHNS, SASEGT. Trimming removed 6 bases from V and 0 bases from J, with 12 bases in between. The CDR3 consists of 15 residues.

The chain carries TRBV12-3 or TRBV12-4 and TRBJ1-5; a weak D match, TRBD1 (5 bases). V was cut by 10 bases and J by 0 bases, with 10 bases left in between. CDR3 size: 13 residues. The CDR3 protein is CATATDSNQPQHF. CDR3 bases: TGTGCCACTGCGACAGATAGCAATCAGCCCCAGCATTTT.

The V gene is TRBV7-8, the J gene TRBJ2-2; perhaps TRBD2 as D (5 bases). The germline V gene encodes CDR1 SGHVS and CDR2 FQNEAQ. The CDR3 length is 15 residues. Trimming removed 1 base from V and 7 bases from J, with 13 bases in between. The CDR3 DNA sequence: TGTGCCAGCAGCTTAGTGCGAGGGCGCGGCGGGGAGCTGTTTTTT. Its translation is CASSLVRGRGGELFF.

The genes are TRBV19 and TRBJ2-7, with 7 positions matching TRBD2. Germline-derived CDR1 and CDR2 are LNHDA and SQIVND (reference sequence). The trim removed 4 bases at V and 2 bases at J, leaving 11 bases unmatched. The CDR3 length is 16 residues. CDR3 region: CASSTSWSGATYEQYF. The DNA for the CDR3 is TGTGCCAGTAGTACCTCGTGGAGCGGGGCGACCTACGAGCAGTACTTC. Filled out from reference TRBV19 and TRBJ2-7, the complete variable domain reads DGGITQSPKYLFRKEGQNVTLSCEQNLNHDAMYWYRQDPGQGLRLIYYSQIVNDFQKGDIAEGYSVSREKKESFPLTVTSAQKNPTAFYLCASSTSWSGATYEQYFGPGTRLTVT.